The sample holds one count of the clone carrying this T cell receptor (beta chain). This sample is drawn from a study of technical replicates of blood from a few donors. Libraries were prepared by immunoSEQ multiplex PCR; TCRdb keeps only in-frame clonotypes and omits some of them. The sample lists 72,000 or so clones, around 93% seen once, with 0.42% in the top ten. This CDR3 region has 13 residues. With 3 bases clipped from V and 4 bases from J, the junction kept 1 base outside the gene matches. CDR1 and CDR2 (germline): SGDLS, YYNGEE. V is TRBV9 and J is TRBJ2-1; TRBD2 agrees at 7 bases. The sample was T cells isolated from PBMCs. The clonotype originates from a human donor in good health. The DNA for the CDR3 is TGTGCCAGCAGCGCGGGACTATACAATGAGCAGTTCTTC. Amino acids: CASSAGLYNEQFF.